This T cell receptor beta chain came from a study of cytomegalovirus exposure and HLA in healthy donors. The wider study: An early release of data contained 75 million to 100 million unique TCRs, which came from HLA-typed donors. Overall study findings and caveats: TCR beta V- and J-gene trimming, according to a later analysis, was linked to a missense DCLRE1C variant. Owing to their indistinguishability, certain V segments, notably TRBV6-2 and TRBV6-3, were excluded.

CDR3 length: 14 amino acids. Trimming cost V 4 bases and J 6 bases, with 15 bases left between them. CDR1 is MGHRA and CDR2 is YSYEKL in the germline V gene. PCR involved 60 Vbeta and 13 Jbeta primers. The assay was immunoSEQ multiplex PCR, and TCRdb's table has in-frame clones only and misses some. The profile covers around 70,000 clones, with approximately 72% appearing a single time and 7.5% to 10% taken by the ten largest. Those who donated were healthy bone marrow donors. On this clone itself: The antigen remains unidentified.

Material for sequencing was PBMCs. This sequence originates from a woman between 40 and 50 years old in good health and CMV-seropositive. The chain carries TRBV4-1 and TRBJ1-1, with D tentatively TRBD1 (6 bases). CDR3 nucleotides: TGCGCCAGCAGCCCCCTAGACAGGCAGTCTGAAGCTTTCTTT. Amino acid sequence: CASSPLDRQSEAFF.